A selection of T cell receptor beta chains follows, all from one sample in a study of blood T cell repertoires in COVID-19. TCRdb's table, derived via immunoSEQ multiplex PCR, lists solely in-frame clones and lacks some. The sample yields 200,000 or so clones, about 80% seen once. The source material was peripheral blood. Source of these receptors: a woman aged 25 to 39 who had recovered from COVID-19. Both conserved end residues are part of each CDR3. The D gene is left open where the match is weak. Only part of the rows carry a size: once, few, many, or a class if the clone is expanded.

len,v_gene,d_gene,abundance,j_gene,CDR3nt,CDR3aa
15,TRBV6-5,TRBD1,-,TRBJ1-6,TGTGCCAGCAGTAGACAGGGGGCCGATAATTCACCCCTCCACTTT,CASSRQGADNSPLHF
15,TRBV9,TRBD1,-,TRBJ1-2,TGTGCCAGCAGCTCCCAGGGGGGAGACTCAGAAGGCTACACCTTC,CASSSQGGDSEGYTF
17,TRBV6-1,TRBD1,many,TRBJ1-2,TGTGCCAGCAGTGAAGCGCGGGACAGCCACTTTCCAGGCGGCTACACCTTC,CASSEARDSHFPGGYTF
16,TRBV9,-,-,TRBJ2-3,TGTGCCAGCAGCCCTTTTGGGGGGAGTTACACAGATACGCAGTATTTT,CASSPFGGSYTDTQYF
15,TRBV5-5,TRBD1,-,TRBJ2-7,TGTGCCAGCAGCTTGTGGGGACAGGGGGCTAGCGAGCAGTACTTC,CASSLWGQGASEQYF
17,TRBV18,-,-,TRBJ1-5,TGTGCCAGCTCATCTCGTTATGGACAAGGAAGCAATCAGCCCCAGCATTTT,CASSSRYGQGSNQPQHF
15,TRBV27,TRBD1,-,TRBJ2-7,TGTGCCAGCAGATTCTCAGGGACAGCTGCCTTAGAGCAGTACTTC,CASRFSGTAALEQYF
14,TRBV9,-,-,TRBJ2-2,TGTGCCAGCAGCGTTCGGGGAGAGCCCGGGGAGCTGTTTTTT,CASSVRGEPGELFF
15,TRBV19,-,-,TRBJ1-5,TGTGCCAGTAGTATGGAACAGGGCGGCAATCAGCCCCAGCATTTT,CASSMEQGGNQPQHF
15,TRBV4-2,TRBD1,-,TRBJ2-7,TGTGCCAGCAGCCAAGAAGTCCAGGGGGCCTACGAGCAGTACTTC,CASSQEVQGAYEQYF
15,TRBV10-2,-,-,TRBJ2-1,TGCGCCAGCAGTGAGTCAGGGAGCTCCTACAATGAGCAGTTCTTC,CASSESGSSYNEQFF
13,TRBV3-1/TRBV3-2,TRBD2,few,TRBJ2-5,TGTGCCACCCGACGGCGGGGGGCGGGGACCCAGTACTTC,CATRRRGAGTQYF
14,TRBV7-6,TRBD1,-,TRBJ1-4,TGTGCCAGCAGCCCGGGACAGGGTTACGAAAAACTGTTTTTT,CASSPGQGYEKLFF
15,TRBV10-2,TRBD2,-,TRBJ2-7,TGCGCCAGCAGTGGTACAGCGGGAGCCAACTACGAGCAGTACTTC,CASSGTAGANYEQYF
15,TRBV15,-,-,TRBJ2-7,TGTGCCACCAGCAGAGATCAGGGACAAAGCTACGAGCAGTACTTC,CATSRDQGQSYEQYF
16,TRBV5-4,TRBD2,-,TRBJ2-3,TGTGCCAGCAGTTCAGGACTAGCGGGAGGTGGAGATACGCAGTATTTT,CASSSGLAGGGDTQYF
14,TRBV5-1,TRBD1,-,TRBJ2-5,TGCGCCAGCAGCCCTACACAGGGGGAGGAGACCCAGTACTTC,CASSPTQGEETQYF
14,TRBV29-1,-,-,TRBJ2-7,TGCAGCGTATATGAGGGCGCGTCCCTTTACGAGCAGTACTTC,CSVYEGASLYEQYF
15,TRBV5-1,TRBD2,-,TRBJ2-3,TGCGCCAGCAGCTTACTAGCGGGAAGCACAGATACGCAGTATTTT,CASSLLAGSTDTQYF
14,TRBV9,-,-,TRBJ1-5,TGTGCCAGCAGCGTAGGTCGTCGAGATCAGCCCCAGCATTTT,CASSVGRRDQPQHF
12,TRBV19,-,-,TRBJ2-7,TGTGCCAGTAGTGAGGGTACCTACGAGCAGTACTTC,CASSEGTYEQYF
12,TRBV28,-,-,TRBJ1-2,TGTGCCAGCAGTCCCGTCAACTATGGCTACACCTTC,CASSPVNYGYTF
14,TRBV27,-,-,TRBJ1-1,TGTGCCAGCAGTTCGACAGATAAGAACACTGAAGCTTTCTTT,CASSSTDKNTEAFF
14,TRBV5-1,-,once,TRBJ2-3,TGCGCCAGCAGCTTCGACAGCCCAACAGATACGCAGTATTTT,CASSFDSPTDTQYF
14,TRBV19,-,-,TRBJ1-2,TGTGCCAGCAGTTTCATTAGTGCTAACTATGGCTACACCTTC,CASSFISANYGYTF
13,TRBV10-2,-,once,TRBJ2-7,TGCGCCAGCAGTGTTAATACAGGATCTGAGCAGTACTTC,CASSVNTGSEQYF
13,TRBV12-3/TRBV12-4,TRBD1,-,TRBJ2-7,TGTGCCAGCGGACAGGGTTTCTCCTACGAGCAGTACTTC,CASGQGFSYEQYF
14,TRBV7-3,TRBD1,-,TRBJ1-4,TGTGCCAGCAGCCGGGACAGCCAAAATGAAAAACTGTTTTTT,CASSRDSQNEKLFF
14,TRBV6-1,TRBD1,-,TRBJ2-3,TGTGCCAGCAGTGAGGACAGGGCTCCAGATACGCAGTATTTT,CASSEDRAPDTQYF
12,TRBV30,-,-,TRBJ2-7,TGTGCCTGGAGTTTGAGCTCCTACGAGCAGTACTTC,CAWSLSSYEQYF
15,TRBV10-3,TRBD2,-,TRBJ2-5,TGTGCCATCAGTCCGGCGGGAGGGCCGTACCAGACCCAGTACTTC,CAISPAGGPYQTQYF